This is a list of T cell receptor beta chains from one sample in a study of control samples from healthy donors and cancer patients. The protocol was immunoSEQ multiplex PCR, while the TCRdb copy is restricted to in-frame clones and leaves out a portion. Of 75,000 to 80,000 clones in the sample, under 90% were seen once. Sequenced sample: PBMCs. These receptors came from a woman aged 50 to 60 with colorectal cancer. Each CDR3 is given with its conserved first and last residue.

TRBJ2-1 TRBV27 CASSLGRGNEFF
TRBJ1-4 TRBV30 CAWSGRGAEEKLFF
TRBJ2-2 TRBV30 CAWSVGVSGGFTGELFF
TRBJ1-1 TRBV5-8 CASSLGPDRVRTEAFF
TRBJ1-1 TRBV2 CASSEEAYTEAFF
TRBJ1-2 TRBV9 CASSDITGLHGYTF
TRBJ2-6 TRBV30 CAWTTTGRSGANVLTF
TRBJ1-5 TRBV19 CASSMWTGVLQPQHF
TRBJ2-2 TRBV14 CASSRAELRDTGELFF
TRBJ2-3 TRBV4-3 CASSQGADRGSDTQYF
TRBJ1-4 TRBV7-2 CASSFGTGRTNEKLFF
TRBJ2-1 TRBV6-6 CASSYSGGHSYNEQFF